Below, 10 T cell receptor beta chains from the same sample are listed, as sequenced in a study of cytomegalovirus exposure and HLA in healthy donors. The PCR was carried out with 60 Vbeta primers and 13 Jbeta primers. Method: immunoSEQ multiplex PCR; TCRdb's copy keeps in-frame clones and lacks some. The sample has about 270,000 clones, around two thirds seen once; the top ten hold approximately 2.1%. Sequenced input: PBMCs. Receptor source: a female donor in good health and CMV-seronegative.

The table lists this clone with a few counts. The chain couples TRBV27 to TRBJ2-5, with 9 nucleotides matching TRBD1. CDR1 MNHEY and CDR2 SMNVEV come from the germline V gene (reference sequence). V shed 0 bases, J shed 5 bases, and the junction held 7 bases outside the gene matches. The CDR3 extends over 16 amino acids. The CDR3 sequence is CASSLSWDRVEETQYF. CDR3 DNA: TGTGCCAGCAGTTTATCCTGGGACAGGGTGGAGGAGACCCAGTACTTC.

The rearrangement joins TRBV9 to TRBJ2-7, with TRBD1 matching over 10 bases. This CDR3 is 16 amino acids long. Germline V gives CDR1 SGDLS, CDR2 YYNGEE. Germline trimming cut 4 bases from V and 6 bases from J; bases unmatched to any gene: 13. Here the CDR3 reads CASSPSSGTGVGEQYF. As DNA, the CDR3 is TGTGCCAGCAGCCCGTCCTCCGGGACAGGGGTCGGCGAGCAGTACTTC.

This CDR3 reads CASSTRRGEQETQYF. CDR3 nucleotides: TGCGCCAGCAGTACTAGGAGGGGCGAACAAGAGACCCAGTACTTC. J is TRBJ2-5 and V is TRBV5-1; possible D gene TRBD2, 6 bases. CDR1 is SGHRS and CDR2 is YFSETQ in the germline V gene. The CDR3 runs 15 residues. V was pared by 5 bases and J by 2 bases, with 16 bases between.

V gene TRBV19 combines with J gene TRBJ1-1; TRBD1 is a possible D gene (6 bases). CDR1 and CDR2 from the germline V gene are LNHDA and SQIVND (reference sequence). V shed 4 bases and J shed 11 bases, with 20 bases lying between them. This CDR3 contains 14 residues. Here the CDR3 reads CASSTPGTTNAAFF. The CDR3 DNA reads TGTGCCAGTAGTACCCCTGGGACAACGAACGCGGCTTTCTTT.

The V call is TRBV19, the J call TRBJ2-2, with 8 bases matching TRBD1. Germline trimming cut 2 bases from V and 7 bases from J; bases unmatched to any gene: 9. This CDR3 region has 16 residues. The germline gives CDR1 LNHDA, CDR2 SQIVND (reference sequence). The CDR3 sequence: CASSIPTGAFVGELFF. The CDR3 nucleotides read TGTGCCAGTAGTATACCGACAGGGGCCTTCGTCGGGGAGCTGTTTTTT.

This clone was observed a handful of times. The V gene is TRBV7-9, the J gene TRBJ1-1; D unclear. Germline V lookup: CDR1 SEHNR, CDR2 FQNEAQ (reference sequence). This CDR3 is built from 11 residues. The V end lost 5 bases, the J end lost 7 bases, and 8 bases lay between the germline ends. The CDR3 sequence: CASSLNDEAFF. The CDR3 DNA follows: TGTGCCAGCAGCCTAAACGATGAAGCTTTCTTT.

A remark on this clone: One end of the junction fails to match germline, which may point to a read error. The V gene is TRBV27, the J gene TRBJ2-7; TRBD1 might be the D (6 bases). CDR1 and CDR2 (germline): MNHEY, SMNVEV (reference sequence). The length of the CDR3 is 16 residues. The CDR3 DNA is TGTGCCAGCAGTCTATCGGGGACAAACCGGGCCTACGAGCAGTACTTC. This translates into CASSLSGTNRAYEQYF.

As concerns this clone: Additional DNA sequences in this sample encode the identical CDR3. The V gene is TRBV6-5, the J gene TRBJ1-2; TRBD1 agrees at 10 bases. This CDR3 has 14 amino acids. Trimming cost V 6 bases and J 2 bases; bases outside gene matches: 3. Germline V gene data show CDR1 as MNHEY and CDR2 as SVGAGI. The CDR3 loop is CASSRGQGNYGYTF. The CDR3 DNA is TGTGCCAGCAGCAGGGGACAGGGGAACTATGGCTACACCTTC.

This chain connects TRBV27 to TRBJ1-2; TRBD1 aligns across 10 bases. Unmatched junction bases numbered 13, after V lost 5 bases and J lost 13 bases. The CDR3 length is 14 residues. The germline gives CDR1 MNHEY, CDR2 SMNVEV (reference sequence). The CDR3 DNA follows: TGTGCCAGCAGTGCATTCACCGGGACAGGGGATCTCACCTTC. As protein: CASSAFTGTGDLTF.

Worth noting for this clone: Other DNA sequences of this sample code for an identical CDR3. CDR3 bases: TGTGCCAGTAGTATTGGGACTAGCGGGAGATCCTACGAGCAGTACTTC. It is translated as CASSIGTSGRSYEQYF. The chain uses TRBV19 and TRBJ2-7, with 14 bases matching TRBD2. Germline CDR1 is LNHDA and CDR2 is SQIVND (reference sequence). J was trimmed by 1 base and V by 3 bases; bases with no gene match: 2. There are 16 residues in the CDR3.